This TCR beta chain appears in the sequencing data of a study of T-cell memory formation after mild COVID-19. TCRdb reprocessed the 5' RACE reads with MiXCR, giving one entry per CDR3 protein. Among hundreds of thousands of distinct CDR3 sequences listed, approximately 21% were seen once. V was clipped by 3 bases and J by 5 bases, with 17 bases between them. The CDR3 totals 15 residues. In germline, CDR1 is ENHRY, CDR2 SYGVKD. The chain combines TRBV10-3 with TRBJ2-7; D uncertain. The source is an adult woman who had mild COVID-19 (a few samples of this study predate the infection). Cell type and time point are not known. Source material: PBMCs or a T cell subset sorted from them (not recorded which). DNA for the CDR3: TGTGCCATCAGTGAAGGTTCGGTACAGCCTAACGAGCAGTACTTC. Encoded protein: CAISEGSVQPNEQYF.